This T cell receptor beta chain stems from a study of T-cell reconstitution after alpha-beta-depleted transplantation in children (TCRdb year 2016). For context, the study as a whole: T-cell immune reconstitution after TCRalphabeta/CD19-depleted allogeneic hematopoietic cell transplantation in children was quantitatively tracked in the study by means of TCR repertoire profiling. Findings and caveats that apply to the study as a whole: In some patients, high TCRbeta diversity at day 60 was attributed to recipient T cells and intrathymic progenitors that had survived conditioning. The apparently early alphabetaT-cell count recovery about two months after transplant was reportedly dependent on only several hundred rapidly expanded clones derived from non-depleted graft cells. Hyperexpanded clone frequencies declined over subsequent months; after one year, T-cell counts and TCRbeta diversity were mostly attributed to newly produced T cells.

Library construction relied on PCR. Sequencing was performed on an Illumina HiSeq 2500. Molecular barcoding was employed in the preparation of TCR libraries, with unique molecular identifiers being used to normalize TCRbeta repertoire quantification. The public reads were quality trimmed at Q25 with fastp and then assembled into clones with MiXCR by TCRdb, keeping productive beta chains. Merged by CDR3 protein, the rows form single entries marked with the most common genes and DNA. Present in this sample are about 110,000 distinct CDR3 sequences, approximately 6% of which were seen just once. Less than 30% of the sample is in the top ten clones. From its cysteine to its phenylalanine, the CDR3 spans 13 amino acids. The only DNA kept is the CDR3, 39 bases in frame from the first base. V is clipped by 5 bases and J by 2 bases, and the sequence between their germline boundaries is 10 bases long. CDR1 and CDR2 (PRHDT, FYEKMQ) derive from the germline V gene (reference sequence).

This specimen's treatment or condition label, per the study, means: allogeneic hematopoietic cell transplantation with graft depleted of TCRalphabeta T cells and CD19 B cells. The children who served as transplant recipients had been given grafts of TCRalphabeta/CD19-depleted allogeneic hematopoietic cells. This clonotype was picked up a small number of times. Its antigen has not been determined. Base qualities are not provided; no much larger clone lies one nucleotide away. The sample in question was PBMCs, mostly from graft donor cells, obtained 360 days after TCRalphabeta/CD19-depleted stem cell transplant. This sequence was found in a male patient aged 2-10 years who had a stem cell transplant for acute lymphoblastic leukemia, so the T cells may come from the graft donor. The chain uses TRBV13 and TRBJ2-7, with the D gene uncertain. The CDR3: CASSPTDAYEQYF. The DNA is as follows: TGTGCCAGCAGCCCTACGGACGCCTACGAGCAGTACTTC.